A single sample is the source of the 6 T cell receptor beta chains below, sequenced in a study of molecular identifiers for immune sequencing clone quantification. TCRdb reanalysed the PCR reads using MiXCR and keeps one entry per CDR3 protein. The sample yields some 91,000 distinct CDR3 sequences, 20% to 25% seen once. Sequencing input: naive CD8+ T cells from blood, with Jurkat cell RNA spiked in. The subset was: FACS-sorted CD8+CD4-CCR7+CD45RA+ naive T cells. The receptors come from a human donor in good health. Some libraries in this study had Jurkat cell RNA spiked in.

The V call is TRBV2, the J call TRBJ2-7; maybe TRBD1 (5 bases). V gave up 3 bases and J gave up 0 bases, with 12 bases separating them. Germline V gene sequence: CDR1 SNHLY, CDR2 FYNNEI. The CDR3 extends over 15 amino acids. CDR3 DNA: TGTGCCAGCAGTGACGCAGGGTCGAGCTCCTACGAGCAGTACTTC. This gives the protein CASSDAGSSSYEQYF.

At least ten counts were recorded for this clonotype. The genes are TRBV27 and TRBJ2-3; unclear D gene. Germline assignment: CDR1 MNHEY and CDR2 SMNVEV (reference sequence). Trimming left V 9 bases short and J 2 bases short, with 12 bases between. The CDR3 is 13 residues long. In DNA form, the CDR3 reads TGTGCCAGTTCAGTTGGTGTCACAGATACGCAGTATTTT. This translates into CASSVGVTDTQYF.

This clonotype was seen ten or more times. The chain couples TRBV4-3 to TRBJ1-3; D call uncertain. CDR1 is LGHNA, CDR2 YSLEER, per germline. This CDR3 has 16 residues. Trimming cost V 0 bases and J 0 bases, with 9 bases left between them. CDR3 coding DNA: TGCGCCAGCAGCCAAGACGGGTCAAGCTCTGGAAACACCATATATTTT. It translates to CASSQDGSSSGNTIYF.

This chain links TRBV9 with TRBJ2-5; the D is unclear. The CDR3 totals 14 residues. Germline V gene lookup returns CDR1 SGDLS and CDR2 YYNGEE. The V gene lost 2 bases and the J gene lost 1 base, with 9 bases spanning the gap. The DNA for the CDR3 is TGTGCCAGCAGCGTGGACCGCAGCCAAGAGACCCAGTACTTC. As protein: CASSVDRSQETQYF.

The chain joins TRBV28 to TRBJ2-1; TRBD2 matches 7 bases. Germline V gives CDR1 MDHEN, CDR2 SYDVKM. CDR3 size: 17 residues. The junction had 16 bases not matched to a gene; V was cut back by 5 bases and J by 6 bases. The CDR3 region is CASSLPLGEGFCNEQFF. The CDR3, as DNA: TGTGCCAGCAGTCTGCCTTTGGGGGAGGGCTTCTGCAATGAGCAGTTCTTC.

This clonotype was detected a few times. This CDR3 is CAISEGRNSYEQYF. The CDR3 DNA sequence: TGTGCCATCAGTGAAGGACGGAACTCCTACGAGCAGTACTTC. The chain links TRBV10-3 to TRBJ2-7, with unresolved D. Germline V gene data show CDR1 as ENHRY and CDR2 as SYGVKD. V was shortened by 3 bases and J by 0 bases, with 9 bases between the two germline ends. This CDR3 has 14 residues.